The present T cell receptor (beta chain) was sequenced within a study of CD8 T cells in ankylosing spondylitis. This clonotype was seen at least ten times. Its antigen remains unidentified. Each CDR3 protein gets one entry after TCRdb re-called the 5' RACE reads with MiXCR. There are about 700,000 distinct CDR3 sequences in the sample; over 15% occur only once, and under 20% lies in the top ten. Regarding the study as a whole: Some motif variants were previously reported in reactive arthritis synovial fluid and blood. Characteristic, it appeared, of ankylosing spondylitis blood was a TCR beta motif of about eight highly homologous variants. Disease-linked clones were found to be CD8+ and relatively rare in peripheral blood. Reportedly, matched ankylosing spondylitis synovial fluid was significantly enriched for disease-linked clones.

The CDR3 is 13 amino acids. Per the germline V gene, CDR1 is SGDLS and CDR2 is YYNGEE. V lost 3 bases and J 4 bases, leaving 9 bases between the germline ends. The sequencing sample was made of blood, either unsorted or a sorted T cell fraction (not recorded which). The chain is built from TRBV9 and TRBJ2-3, with D hard to call. The clonotype originates from a male donor with ankylosing spondylitis. Here the CDR3 DNA reads TGTGCCAGCAGCGCCAACCGTGCAGATACGCAGTATTTT. As protein: CASSANRADTQYF.